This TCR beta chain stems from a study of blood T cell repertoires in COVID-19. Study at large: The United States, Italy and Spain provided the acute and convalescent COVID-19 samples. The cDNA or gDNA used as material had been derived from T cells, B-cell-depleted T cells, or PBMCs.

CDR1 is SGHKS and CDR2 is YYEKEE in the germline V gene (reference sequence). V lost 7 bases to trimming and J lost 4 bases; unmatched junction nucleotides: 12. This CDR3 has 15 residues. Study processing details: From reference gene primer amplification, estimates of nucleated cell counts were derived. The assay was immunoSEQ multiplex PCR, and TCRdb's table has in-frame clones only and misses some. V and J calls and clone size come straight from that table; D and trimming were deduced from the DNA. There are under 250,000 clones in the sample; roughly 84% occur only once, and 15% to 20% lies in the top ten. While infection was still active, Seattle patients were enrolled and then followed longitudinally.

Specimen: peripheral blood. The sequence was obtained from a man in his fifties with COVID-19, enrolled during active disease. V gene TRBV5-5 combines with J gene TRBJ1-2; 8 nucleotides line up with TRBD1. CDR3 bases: TGTGCCAGCGTCCGGACAGGGATGGTTACCTATGGCTACACCTTC. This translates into CASVRTGMVTYGYTF.